The 10 T cell receptor beta chains listed next were all sequenced from one sample in a study of blood T cell repertoires in COVID-19. Measured with immunoSEQ multiplex PCR; TCRdb has only the in-frame clones, and not every one. The repertoire holds 160,000 or so clones, roughly 90% seen once, with roughly a sixth in the top ten. The specimen sequenced was peripheral blood. The receptors derive from a man in his sixties with active or convalescent COVID-19.

The chain recombines TRBV5-4 with TRBJ2-7; D is perhaps TRBD1 (6 bases). V shed 3 bases and J shed 3 bases, with 19 bases lying between them. In germline, CDR1 is SGHNT, CDR2 YYREEE (reference sequence). The length of the CDR3 is 16 residues. This chain's CDR3 is CASSSWSRTAFYEQYF. DNA of the CDR3: TGTGCCAGCAGCTCCTGGAGTCGGACAGCGTTCTACGAGCAGTACTTC.

The chain combines TRBV3-1 (or the pseudogene TRBV3-2) with TRBJ2-2; D unresolved. Germline CDR1 and CDR2: LGHDT and YNNKEL (reference sequence). This CDR3 contains 13 residues. Between the trimmed V and J ends, which lost 1 base and 6 bases, there was a span of 6 bases. The DNA for the CDR3 is TGTGCCAGCAGCCAAGCTTCAGCCGGGGAGCTGTTTTTT. Its protein is CASSQASAGELFF.

The J gene is TRBJ2-1, the V gene TRBV7-9; 9 bases agree with TRBD2. This CDR3 comprises 17 residues. From germline, CDR1 is SEHNR and CDR2 FQNEAQ (reference sequence). With 3 bases clipped from V and 0 bases from J, the junction kept 6 bases outside the gene matches. CDR3 amino acids: CASSFASGGRSYNEQFF. For the CDR3, the DNA is TGTGCCAGCAGCTTTGCAAGCGGGGGGCGCTCCTACAATGAGCAGTTCTTC.

The chain joins TRBV18 to TRBJ2-1; 8 positions agree with TRBD1. Losses at the gene ends were 2 bases for V and 5 bases for J; bases not matched to a gene: 8. Germline V gives CDR1 KGHSH, CDR2 LQKENI. The CDR3 length is 16 residues. CDR3 sequence: CASSPSTGGEDNEQFF. CDR3 bases: TGTGCCAGCTCACCATCTACAGGGGGTGAAGACAATGAGCAGTTCTTC.

Written as DNA, the CDR3 is TGCGCCAGCAGCTTCCGGGGTGCCAATGAAAAACTGTTTTTT. Amino acids: CASSFRGANEKLFF. The V and J genes are TRBV5-1 and TRBJ1-4; D is unresolved. Germline V lookup: CDR1 SGHRS, CDR2 YFSETQ. The CDR3 extends over 14 amino acids. Trimming removed 2 bases from V and 5 bases from J, with 10 bases in between.

The rearrangement links TRBV5-4 to TRBJ1-3, with 9 bases lining up with TRBD1. V lost 1 base, J lost 3 bases, and 8 bases stayed unmatched. The germline CDR1 and CDR2 sequences are SGHNT and YYREEE (reference sequence). This CDR3 comprises 17 residues. CDR3 in amino acids: CASSLRQGVKFGNTIYF. The CDR3 DNA reads as TGTGCCAGCAGCTTGAGACAGGGGGTGAAGTTTGGAAACACCATATATTTT.

The rearrangement links TRBV7-9 to TRBJ2-7; D unclear. CDR1 SEHNR and CDR2 FQNEAQ come from the germline V gene (reference sequence). The ends were cut back, 1 base at V and 7 bases at J, with 8 bases in the middle. The CDR3 covers 12 residues. CDR3 nucleotides: TGTGCCAGCAGCTTAGAGTTTCGGGAGCAGTACTTC. This gives the protein CASSLEFREQYF.

The chain couples TRBV9 to TRBJ2-2; no clear D. The V end lost 0 bases, the J end lost 1 base, and 10 bases lay between the germline ends. The length of the CDR3 is 16 residues. CDR1 is SGDLS and CDR2 is YYNGEE in the germline V gene. The CDR3, as DNA: TGTGCCAGCAGCGTAGTTGCAGGAATGAACACCGGGGAGCTGTTTTTT. Amino acid sequence: CASSVVAGMNTGELFF.

J is TRBJ1-5 and V is TRBV6-6, with TRBD1 identical over 8 bases. CDR3 length: 15 amino acids. The germline gives CDR1 MNHNY, CDR2 SVGAGI (reference sequence). With 6 bases clipped from V and 3 bases from J, the junction kept 7 bases outside the gene matches. CDR3 nucleotide sequence: TGTGCCAGCAGAACGGACAGGGCAACCAATCAGCCCCAGCATTTT. This translates into CASRTDRATNQPQHF.

The J gene is TRBJ2-7, the V gene TRBV11-2, with TRBD1 identical over 7 bases. Per germline, CDR1 SGHAT and CDR2 FQNNGV. The CDR3 runs 12 residues. The V gene end was trimmed by 8 bases and the J gene end by 3 bases; junction bases not matched to a gene: 4. The CDR3 region has the DNA TGTGCCAGCCGGGGACAGATCTACGAGCAGTACTTC. Amino acids: CASRGQIYEQYF.